This T cell receptor (beta chain) originates from a study of blood T cell repertoires in COVID-19. In the study overall: PBMCs, B-cell-depleted T cells, or T cells were the source of the cDNA or gDNA that made up the material.

Sequenced by immunoSEQ multiplex PCR; TCRdb stores in-frame clones only, minus some. The table has about 210,000 clones, more than 85% seen once. CDR1 is SGHTA and CDR2 is FQGTGA in the germline V gene. With 2 bases removed from V and 1 base from J, the gap between germline ends came to 11 bases. The CDR3 sequence is 15 residues long. The genes are TRBV7-3 and TRBJ1-1, with D perhaps TRBD1 (5 bases). What was sequenced was peripheral blood. This TCR came from a man aged 40-50 years with acute or convalescent COVID-19. CDR3 in amino acids: CASSLGAGPNTEAFF. CDR3 sequence (DNA): TGTGCCAGCAGCTTAGGGGCCGGACCGAACACTGAAGCTTTCTTT.